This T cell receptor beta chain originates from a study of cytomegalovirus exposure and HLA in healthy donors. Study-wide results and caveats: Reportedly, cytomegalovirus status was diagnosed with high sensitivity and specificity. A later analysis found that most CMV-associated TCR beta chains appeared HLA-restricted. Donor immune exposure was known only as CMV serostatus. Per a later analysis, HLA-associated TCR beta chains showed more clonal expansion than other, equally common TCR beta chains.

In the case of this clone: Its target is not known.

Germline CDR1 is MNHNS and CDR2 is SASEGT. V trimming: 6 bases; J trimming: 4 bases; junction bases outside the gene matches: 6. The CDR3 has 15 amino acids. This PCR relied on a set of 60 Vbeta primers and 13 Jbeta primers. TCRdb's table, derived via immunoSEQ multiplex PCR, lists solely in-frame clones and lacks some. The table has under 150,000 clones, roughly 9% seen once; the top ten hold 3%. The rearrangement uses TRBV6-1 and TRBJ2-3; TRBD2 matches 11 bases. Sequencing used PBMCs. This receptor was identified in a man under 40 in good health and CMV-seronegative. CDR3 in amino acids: CASRDSGGAPDTQYF. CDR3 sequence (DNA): TGTGCCAGCAGGGATAGCGGGGGGGCCCCAGATACGCAGTATTTT.